These T cell receptor beta chains were read from a single sample in a study of blood T cell repertoires in COVID-19. The data were produced by immunoSEQ multiplex PCR, yet TCRdb's version contains in-frame clones alone and is incomplete. The sample carries 200,000 to 250,000 clones, roughly 88% recorded once. Sequenced: PBMCs or T cells enriched from blood (not recorded which). These receptors were taken from a woman aged 45-65 years with acute COVID-19. Both conserved end residues are part of each CDR3. D genes are given only for firm matches.

TRBV24-1	-	TRBJ2-5	CAPKVYVETQYF
TRBV29-1	TRBD2	TRBJ2-1	CSVEVTSGSLNEQFF
TRBV12-3/TRBV12-4	-	TRBJ1-3	CASSPQGNTIYF
TRBV10-3	-	TRBJ1-6	CAIRQGLDNSPLHF
TRBV18	TRBD1	TRBJ2-1	CASSPGQGYNEQFF
TRBV4-2	-	TRBJ2-7	CASSQGEGTYEQYF
TRBV19	-	TRBJ1-6	CASSTQDGAYNSPLHF
TRBV30	-	TRBJ2-2	CAWGRSTGELFF
TRBV18	TRBD2	TRBJ2-7	CASSIGLAGNYEQYF
TRBV6-5	-	TRBJ2-2	CASSYRRFTGELFF
TRBV28	-	TRBJ1-5	CASSQTPFNQPQHF
TRBV9	TRBD2	TRBJ2-5	CASSVGNLGRAGETQYF
TRBV18	TRBD1	TRBJ1-2	CASSPGQNYGYTF
TRBV7-8	-	TRBJ2-5	CASSLGSGKETQYF
TRBV6-2/TRBV6-3	-	TRBJ2-4	CASSPSRLSQNIQYF
TRBV28	-	TRBJ1-5	CASSAAGKGNQPQHF
TRBV6-4	TRBD2	TRBJ2-1	CASSSIAGVGEQFF
TRBV11-2	-	TRBJ1-2	CASSPDSNYGYTF
TRBV7-6	-	TRBJ1-1	CASSLGGQMNTEAFF
TRBV4-1	-	TRBJ2-7	CASSQVNSYEQYF
TRBV19	-	TRBJ2-7	CAPKGGGTLRPPLLLYEQYF
TRBV6-5	-	TRBJ1-5	CASKGQGNQPQHF
TRBV29-1	-	TRBJ2-4	CSVERGAENIQYF
TRBV28	TRBD1	TRBJ1-6	CASSSPTRDRANSPLHF
TRBV2	-	TRBJ1-2	CASAGTTVSGYTF
TRBV10-3	-	TRBJ2-1	CAISGQGNEQFF
TRBV5-1	TRBD1	TRBJ1-1	CASSLEGQGSATEAFF
TRBV7-5	-	TRBJ1-2	CARSLAGGGYTF
TRBV25-1	TRBD1	TRBJ1-2	CASSLGQGDYGYTF
TRBV11-3	-	TRBJ2-7	CASSVSGTQEQYF
TRBV28	-	TRBJ1-2	CASSLLAGDYGYTF
TRBV7-8	-	TRBJ1-6	CASSLFYPGDNSPLHF
TRBV5-1	TRBD1	TRBJ1-2	CASSFLDRGGGYTF
TRBV3-1/TRBV3-2	TRBD2	TRBJ2-1	CASSQDRGGDEQFF
TRBV27	TRBD2	TRBJ2-1	CASSLRVRSLAENNEQFF
TRBV28	TRBD1	TRBJ2-7	CASRATGGSHEQYF
TRBV6-6	-	TRBJ1-1	CASSSQGGGGTEAFF
TRBV19	TRBD2	TRBJ2-3	CASSREGITDTQYF
TRBV5-4	-	TRBJ1-1	CASSLGRLPEAFF